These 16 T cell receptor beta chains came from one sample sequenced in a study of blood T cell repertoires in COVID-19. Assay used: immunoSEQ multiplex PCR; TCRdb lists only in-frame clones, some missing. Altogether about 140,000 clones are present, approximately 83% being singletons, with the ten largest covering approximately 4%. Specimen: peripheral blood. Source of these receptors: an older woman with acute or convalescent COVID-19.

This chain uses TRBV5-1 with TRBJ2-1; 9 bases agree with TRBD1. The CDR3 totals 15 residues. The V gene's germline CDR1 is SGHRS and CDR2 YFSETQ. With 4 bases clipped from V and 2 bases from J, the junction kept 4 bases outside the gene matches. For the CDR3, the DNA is TGCGCCAGCAGCACCCGGGACAGGGCCTACAATGAGCAGTTCTTC. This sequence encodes CASSTRDRAYNEQFF. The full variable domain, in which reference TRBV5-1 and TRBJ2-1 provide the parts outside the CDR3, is KAGVTQTPRYLIKTRGQQVTLSCSPISGHRSVSWYQQTPGQGLQFLFEYFSETQRNKGNFPGRFSGRQFSNSRSEMNVSTLELGDSALYLCASSTRDRAYNEQFFGPGTRLTVL.

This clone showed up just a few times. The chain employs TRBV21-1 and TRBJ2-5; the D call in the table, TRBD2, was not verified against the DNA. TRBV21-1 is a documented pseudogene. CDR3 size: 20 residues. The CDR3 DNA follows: TGTGCCAGCAGCACTCCCCTGGGGACTAGCGGGAGGTTTACGCAAGAGACCCAGTACTTC. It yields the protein CASSTPLGTSGRFTQETQYF.

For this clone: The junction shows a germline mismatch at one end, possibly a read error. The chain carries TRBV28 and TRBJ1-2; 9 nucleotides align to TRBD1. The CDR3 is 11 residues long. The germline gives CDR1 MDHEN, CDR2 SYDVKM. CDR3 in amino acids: CASSSTGQGSF. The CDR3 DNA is TGTGCCAGCAGTTCGACGGGACAGGGCTCCTTC.

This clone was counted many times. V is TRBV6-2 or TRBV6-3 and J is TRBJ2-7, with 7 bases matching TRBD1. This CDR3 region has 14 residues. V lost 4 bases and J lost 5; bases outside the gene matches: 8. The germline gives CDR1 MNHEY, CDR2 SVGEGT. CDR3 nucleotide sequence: TGTGCCAGCAGTTCCGACAGGGTATCGCACGAGCAGTACTTC. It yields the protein CASSSDRVSHEQYF.

This CDR3 is CASSHQAPASGATDTQYF. The CDR3 DNA sequence: TGTGCCAGCAGCCACCAAGCCCCAGCTAGCGGGGCCACAGATACGCAGTATTTT. This rearrangement joins TRBV4-2 to TRBJ2-3; TRBD2 matches 9 bases. Germline V lookup: CDR1 LGHNA, CDR2 YNFKEQ. The CDR3 is made up of 18 amino acids. The V and J ends lost 3 bases and 2 bases, in that order; junction bases with no gene match: 12.

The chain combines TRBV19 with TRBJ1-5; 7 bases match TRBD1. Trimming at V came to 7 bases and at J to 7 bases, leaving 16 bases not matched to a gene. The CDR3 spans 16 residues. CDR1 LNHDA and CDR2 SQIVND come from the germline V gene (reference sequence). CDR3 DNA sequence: TGTGCCAGTACCTCAGGGGGGACAAGGTCGTTGCAGCCCCAGCATTTT. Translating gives CASTSGGTRSLQPQHF.

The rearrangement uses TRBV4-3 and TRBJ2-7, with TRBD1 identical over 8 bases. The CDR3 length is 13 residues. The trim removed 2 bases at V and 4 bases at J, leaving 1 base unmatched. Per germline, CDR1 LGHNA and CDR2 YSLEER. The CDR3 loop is CASSQYRGYEQYF. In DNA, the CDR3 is TGCGCCAGCAGCCAATACAGGGGGTACGAGCAGTACTTC.

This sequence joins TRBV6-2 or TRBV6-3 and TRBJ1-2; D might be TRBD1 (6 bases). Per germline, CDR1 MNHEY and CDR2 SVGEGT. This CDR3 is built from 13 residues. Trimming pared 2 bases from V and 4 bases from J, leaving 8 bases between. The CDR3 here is CASSYTGPYGYTF. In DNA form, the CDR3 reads TGTGCCAGCAGTTACACAGGGCCCTATGGCTACACCTTC.

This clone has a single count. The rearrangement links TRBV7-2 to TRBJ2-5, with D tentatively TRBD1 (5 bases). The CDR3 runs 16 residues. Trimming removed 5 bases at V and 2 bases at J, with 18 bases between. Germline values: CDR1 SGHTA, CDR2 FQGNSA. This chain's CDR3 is CASSLLVGQTQETQYF. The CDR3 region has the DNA TGTGCCAGCAGCCTCCTCGTGGGGCAGACACAAGAGACCCAGTACTTC.

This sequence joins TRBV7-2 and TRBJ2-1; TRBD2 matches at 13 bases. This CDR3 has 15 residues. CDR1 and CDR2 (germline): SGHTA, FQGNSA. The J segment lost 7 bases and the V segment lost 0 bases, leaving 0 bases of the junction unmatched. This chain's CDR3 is CASSLAGLAGNEQFF. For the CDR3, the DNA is TGTGCCAGCAGCTTAGCGGGACTAGCGGGGAATGAGCAGTTCTTC.

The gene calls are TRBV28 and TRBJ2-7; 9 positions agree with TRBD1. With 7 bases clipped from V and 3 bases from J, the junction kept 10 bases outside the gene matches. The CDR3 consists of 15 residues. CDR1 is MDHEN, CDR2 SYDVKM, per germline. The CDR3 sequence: CASTLTGTGNYEQYF. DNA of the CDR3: TGTGCCAGCACCCTAACCGGGACAGGGAACTACGAGCAGTACTTC.

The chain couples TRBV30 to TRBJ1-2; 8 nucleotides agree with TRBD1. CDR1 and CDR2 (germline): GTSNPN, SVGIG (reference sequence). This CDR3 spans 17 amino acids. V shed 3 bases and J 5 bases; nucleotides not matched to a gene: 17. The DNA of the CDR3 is TGTGCCTGGAGGGCTAAGACAGGGGAGAGGAGAGCATATGGCTACACCTTC. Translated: CAWRAKTGERRAYGYTF.

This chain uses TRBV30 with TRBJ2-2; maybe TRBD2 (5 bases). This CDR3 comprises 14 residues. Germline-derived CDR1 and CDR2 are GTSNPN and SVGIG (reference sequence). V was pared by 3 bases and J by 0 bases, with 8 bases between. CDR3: CAWRTGTNTGELFF. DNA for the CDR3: TGTGCCTGGAGGACGGGAACGAACACCGGGGAGCTGTTTTTT.

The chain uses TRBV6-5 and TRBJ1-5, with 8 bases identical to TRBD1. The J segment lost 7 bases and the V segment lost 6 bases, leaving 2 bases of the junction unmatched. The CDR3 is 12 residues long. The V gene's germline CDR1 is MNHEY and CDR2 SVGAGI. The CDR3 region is CASRTGEQPQHF. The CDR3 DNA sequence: TGTGCCAGCAGGACAGGGGAACAGCCCCAGCATTTT.

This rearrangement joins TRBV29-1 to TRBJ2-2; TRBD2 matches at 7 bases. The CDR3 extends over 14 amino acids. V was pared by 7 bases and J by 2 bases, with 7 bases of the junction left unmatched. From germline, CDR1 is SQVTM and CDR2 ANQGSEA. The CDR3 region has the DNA TGCAGCGCCTCGGGACTAACAAACACCGGGGAGCTGTTTTTT. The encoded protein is CSASGLTNTGELFF.

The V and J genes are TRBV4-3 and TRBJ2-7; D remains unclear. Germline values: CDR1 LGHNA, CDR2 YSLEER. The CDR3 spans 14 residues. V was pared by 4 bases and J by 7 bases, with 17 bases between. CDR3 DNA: TGCGCCAGCAGCCTTGGTTATCGAACAGAGGAGCAGTACTTC. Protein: CASSLGYRTEEQYF.